This T cell receptor beta chain was captured in a study of T cells in Graves' hyperthyroidism and ophthalmopathy. Study results and caveats: The blood repertoire included most of the expanded thyroid clonotypes above 0.001. A model using 13 V-J features told ophthalmopathy apart from stable hyperthyroidism.

TCR beta CDR3 regions were amplified from RNA. With the HTBI primer set, the TCR CDR3 went through a first round of RT-PCR. TCRdb ran MiXCR on the multiplex PCR reads and lists one entry per CDR3 protein. The repertoire consists of approximately 400,000 distinct CDR3 sequences, with under 15% occurring once and the leading ten covering less than 35%. Cells are PBMCs isolated from roughly 10 ml of fresh blood. This clonotype appeared a few times. No antigen is known for it. Germline trimming cut 4 bases from V and 4 bases from J; bases unmatched to any gene: 6. CDR3 length equals 15 residues. In germline, CDR1 is LNHDA, CDR2 SQIVND (reference sequence).

The chain has TRBV19 and TRBJ2-3; 9 nucleotides agree with TRBD2. The sequenced sample was blood. This sequence was found in a young woman with Graves' hyperthyroidism. CDR3 protein: CASSTLAGLADTQYF. CDR3 DNA sequence: TGTGCCAGTAGTACCCTAGCGGGGTTGGCAGATACGCAGTATTTT.